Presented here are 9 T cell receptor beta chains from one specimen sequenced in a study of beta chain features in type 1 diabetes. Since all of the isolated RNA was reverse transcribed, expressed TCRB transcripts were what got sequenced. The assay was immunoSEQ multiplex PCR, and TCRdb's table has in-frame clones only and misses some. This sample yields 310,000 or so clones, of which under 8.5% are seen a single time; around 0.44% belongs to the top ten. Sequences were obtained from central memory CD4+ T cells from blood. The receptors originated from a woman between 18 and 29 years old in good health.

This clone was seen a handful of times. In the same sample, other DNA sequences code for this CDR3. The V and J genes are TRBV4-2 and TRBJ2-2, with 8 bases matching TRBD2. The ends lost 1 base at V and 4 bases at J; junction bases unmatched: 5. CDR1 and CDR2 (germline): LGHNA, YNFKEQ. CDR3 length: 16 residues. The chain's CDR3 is CASSQGRLAGTGELFF. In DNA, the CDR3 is TGTGCCAGCAGCCAAGGACGGCTAGCGGGCACCGGGGAGCTGTTTTTT.

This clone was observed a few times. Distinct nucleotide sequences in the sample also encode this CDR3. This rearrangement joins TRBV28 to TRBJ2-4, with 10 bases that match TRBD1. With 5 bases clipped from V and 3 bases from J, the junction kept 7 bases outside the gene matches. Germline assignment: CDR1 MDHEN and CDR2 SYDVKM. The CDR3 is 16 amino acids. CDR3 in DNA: TGTGCCAGCAGTCCCCGGGACAGGGGTGTCAAAAACATTCAGTACTTC. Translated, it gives CASSPRDRGVKNIQYF.

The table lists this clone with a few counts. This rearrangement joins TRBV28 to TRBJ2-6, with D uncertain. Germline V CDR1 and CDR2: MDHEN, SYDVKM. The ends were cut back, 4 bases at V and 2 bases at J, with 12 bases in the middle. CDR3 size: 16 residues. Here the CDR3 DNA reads TGTGCCAGCAGTTCCCCTGGCCGCCCTGGGGCCAACGTCCTGACTTTC. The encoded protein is CASSSPGRPGANVLTF.

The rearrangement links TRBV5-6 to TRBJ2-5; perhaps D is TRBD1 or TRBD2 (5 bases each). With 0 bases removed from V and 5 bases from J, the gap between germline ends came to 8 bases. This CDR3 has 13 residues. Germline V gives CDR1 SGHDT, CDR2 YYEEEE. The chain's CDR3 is CASSLAGAETQYF. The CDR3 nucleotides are TGTGCCAGCAGCTTGGCCGGGGCGGAGACCCAGTACTTC.

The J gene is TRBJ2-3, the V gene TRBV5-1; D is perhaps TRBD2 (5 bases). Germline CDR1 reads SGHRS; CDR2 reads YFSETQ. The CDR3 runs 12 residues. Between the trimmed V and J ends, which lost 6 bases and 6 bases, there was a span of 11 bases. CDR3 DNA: TGCGCCAGCACGTTGGAGCGGGATACGCAGTATTTT. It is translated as CASTLERDTQYF.

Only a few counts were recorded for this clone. CDR3 loop: CATSAGQGRGYEQYF. The CDR3 DNA is TGTGCCACCAGCGCCGGACAGGGGAGGGGCTACGAGCAGTACTTC. The chain has TRBV15 and TRBJ2-7; 9 bases match TRBD1. V was clipped by 5 bases and J by 3 bases; unmatched bases: 8. The CDR3 is 15 amino acids. The germline CDR1 and CDR2 sequences are LNHNV and YYDKDF (reference sequence).

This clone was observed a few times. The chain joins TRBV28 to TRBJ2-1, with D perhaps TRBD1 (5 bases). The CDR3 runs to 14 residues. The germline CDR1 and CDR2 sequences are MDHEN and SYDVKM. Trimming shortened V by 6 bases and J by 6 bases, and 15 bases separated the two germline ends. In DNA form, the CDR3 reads TGTGCCAGCAGCCCTCCCTCTGGGGCCAATGAGCAGTTCTTC. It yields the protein CASSPPSGANEQFF.

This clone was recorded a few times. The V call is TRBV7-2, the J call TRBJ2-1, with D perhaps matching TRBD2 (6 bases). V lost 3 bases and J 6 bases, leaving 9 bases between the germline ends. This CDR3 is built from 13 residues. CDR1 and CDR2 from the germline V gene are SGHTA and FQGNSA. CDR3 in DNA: TGTGCCAGCAGCTTCGTCGGGAGCAATGAGCAGTTCTTC. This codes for CASSFVGSNEQFF.

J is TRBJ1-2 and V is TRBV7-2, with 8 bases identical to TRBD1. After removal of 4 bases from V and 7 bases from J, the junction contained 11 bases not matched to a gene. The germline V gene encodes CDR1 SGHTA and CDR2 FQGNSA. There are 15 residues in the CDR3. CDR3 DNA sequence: TGTGCCAGCAGCTCGAGGCAGGGGGCCTGGATTGGCTACACCTTC. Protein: CASSSRQGAWIGYTF.